This TCR beta chain came from a study of cytomegalovirus exposure and HLA in healthy donors. Study results and limitations: TCR beta sequences reportedly predicted most subjects' HLA-A and HLA-B alleles accurately. There were reportedly fewer N-insertions in an Asian-associated ancestry cluster than the roughly 670-donor mean, in a later analysis. In a later analysis, TCR beta V- and J-gene trimming showed a link to a missense DCLRE1C variant.

A word on this clone: Its antigen is unknown.

Trimming shortened V by 3 bases and J by 5 bases, and 10 bases separated the two germline ends. Germline loops: CDR1 MDHEN, CDR2 SYDVKM. The CDR3 runs to 13 residues. PCR amplification relied on 60 Vbeta primers (plus 13 Jbeta primers). The assay was immunoSEQ multiplex PCR, and TCRdb's table has in-frame clones only and misses some. The sample gives 110,000 or so clones, roughly 70% of which show up once; under 3% is in the top ten. Sequenced: PBMCs. The gene calls are TRBV28 and TRBJ2-5; no clear D. The origin of this receptor is a middle-aged woman in good health and CMV-seropositive. CDR3 bases: TGTGCCAGCAGTTTTCAGGTTGGGGAGACCCAGTACTTC. It specifies CASSFQVGETQYF.